The present T cell receptor (beta chain) was sequenced within a study of blood T cell repertoires in COVID-19 (dated by TCRdb to 2019 to 2021). In terms of the full investigation: Samples covering the acute and convalescent phases of COVID-19 were provided by collaborators in the United States, Italy and Spain. The material from the prospective study consisted of cDNA or gDNA derived from T cells, B-cell-depleted T cells, or PBMCs. The dataset comprised deeply sampled blood TCRbeta repertoires from subjects exposed to, actively infected with, or recovered from COVID-19. The repertoires were released in a freely available public database meant as a resource for research on the immune response to SARS-CoV-2. The samples were drawn from two sources: the first 160 participants of the ongoing ImmuneRACE study, and fewer than 1,500 subjects contributed by 6 global collaborators. Nearly every sample came with metadata listing a de-identified subject ID, COVID-19 status, age in years and sex. Where available, HLA class I and class II types were obtained from metadata supplied by the sample provider rather than from assay-based typing.

On the study overall, not on this receptor specifically: The amount of clinical and demographic metadata varied by source and participant and was provided uncurated.

The immunoSEQ Assay, a bias-controlled multiplex PCR, was used to amplify TCRbeta CDR3 regions from genomic DNA. The original methods were these. The number of nucleated cells in each sample was estimated from the amplification of reference gene primers within the assay. To quantify the absolute abundance of each unique TCRbeta CDR3 rearrangement, sequence reads were collapsed and filtered. Productive Simpson clonality was computed per sample as the square root of Simpson's diversity index over productive rearrangements. This immuneACCESS table, as held by TCRdb, lists in-frame sequences with V and J called but not all clones. Of the missing ones, under half trace to an unresolved V gene in checked studies; the others have no known cause. V and J calls and clone size are copied from that table; D and trimming were computed from the DNA. A total of under 150,000 clones appear in this sample, 76% of them only once. 3.5% to 5.5% of the sample is in the top ten clones.

At the junction V is shortened by 4 bases and J by 7 bases, with 11 bases in between. According to the germline V gene, CDR1 reads MGHRA and CDR2 reads YSYEKL. The CDR3 sequence holds 13 residues, the cysteine and phenylalanine included. Of the read, only the CDR3 DNA is kept; its 39 bases are in frame from base 1. Details on this clone: It lacks a known antigen. Base qualities were left out, and no much larger clone turns up one base away.

Whole blood was collected in K2EDTA tubes by collaborating institutions according to the institutions' own protocols. Collaborator samples were shipped for TCRbeta analysis as frozen whole blood, isolated PBMCs, or DNA extracted from either sample type. Recombination joined TRBV4-1 with TRBJ2-1; TRBD2 is perhaps the D gene, given 5 matching bases. The origin of this receptor is a woman older than 75 with active or convalescent COVID-19. The sample taken for sequencing was peripheral blood. CDR3 protein: CASSPPGGNEQFF. The base sequence is TGCGCCAGCAGCCCTCCCGGCGGGAATGAGCAGTTCTTC.